This note documents a single T cell receptor beta chain sequence. These data belong to a study of blood T cell repertoires in COVID-19. Study-level background: Italy, Spain and the United States were the sources of the convalescent and acute COVID-19 samples.

In the source study's methods: The assay estimated nucleated cells by amplifying reference gene primers. Assay used: immunoSEQ multiplex PCR; TCRdb lists only in-frame clones, some missing. Clonal size and the V and J genes are those of that table, whereas D and trimming came from the DNA. The sample includes roughly 180,000 clones, 94% seen only once; the top ten take 0.76%. Seattle patients were enrolled while actively infected and followed longitudinally. Sequenced: peripheral blood. This TCR was recovered from a man under 40 with COVID-19, enrolled during active disease.

The CDR3 DNA reads as TGTGCCAGCAGCTTTGCTGCGTCGGACACTGAAGCTTTCTTT. Translated: CASSFAASDTEAFF. V usage is TRBV11-2 and J usage is TRBJ1-1; D ambiguous. V lost 3 bases, J lost 3 bases, and 11 bases lay in between. CDR3 length: 14 amino acids. Germline loops: CDR1 SGHAT, CDR2 FQNNGV.